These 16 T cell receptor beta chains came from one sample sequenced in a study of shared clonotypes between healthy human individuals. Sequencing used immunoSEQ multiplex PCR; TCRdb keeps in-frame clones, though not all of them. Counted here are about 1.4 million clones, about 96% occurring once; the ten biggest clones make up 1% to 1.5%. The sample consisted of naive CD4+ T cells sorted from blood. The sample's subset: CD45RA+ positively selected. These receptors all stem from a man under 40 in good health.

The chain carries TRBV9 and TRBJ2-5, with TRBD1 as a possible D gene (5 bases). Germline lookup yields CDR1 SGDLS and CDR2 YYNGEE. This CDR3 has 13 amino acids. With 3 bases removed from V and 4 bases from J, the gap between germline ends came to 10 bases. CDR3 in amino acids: CASSGTSTETQYF. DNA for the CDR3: TGTGCCAGCAGCGGGACATCGACAGAGACCCAGTACTTC. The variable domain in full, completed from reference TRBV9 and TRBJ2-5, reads DSGVTQTPKHLITATGQRVTLRCSPRSGDLSVYWYQQSLDQGLQFLIQYYNGEERAKGNILERFSAQQFPDLHSELNLSSLELGDSALYFCASSGTSTETQYFGPGTRLLVL.

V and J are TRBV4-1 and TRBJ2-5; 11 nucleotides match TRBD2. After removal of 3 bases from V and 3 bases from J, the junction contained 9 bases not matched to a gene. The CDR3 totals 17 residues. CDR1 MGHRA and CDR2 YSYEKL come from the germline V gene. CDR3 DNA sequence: TGCGCCAGCAGCCATCTCAGTCCGGGACTAGCGGAAGAGACCCAGTACTTC. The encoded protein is CASSHLSPGLAEETQYF.

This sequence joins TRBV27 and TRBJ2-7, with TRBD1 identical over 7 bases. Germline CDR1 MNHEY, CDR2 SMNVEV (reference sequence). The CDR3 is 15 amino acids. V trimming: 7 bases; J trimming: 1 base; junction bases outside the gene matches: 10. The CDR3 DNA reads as TGTGCCAGCACCAGGACAGGTGGCACGTCCTACGAGCAGTACTTC. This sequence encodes CASTRTGGTSYEQYF.

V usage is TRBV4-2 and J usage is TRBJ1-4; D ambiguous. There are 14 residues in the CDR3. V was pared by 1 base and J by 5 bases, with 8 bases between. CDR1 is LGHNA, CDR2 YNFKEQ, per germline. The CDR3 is CASSQVASNEKLFF. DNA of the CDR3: TGTGCCAGCAGCCAAGTAGCCAGCAATGAAAAACTGTTTTTT.

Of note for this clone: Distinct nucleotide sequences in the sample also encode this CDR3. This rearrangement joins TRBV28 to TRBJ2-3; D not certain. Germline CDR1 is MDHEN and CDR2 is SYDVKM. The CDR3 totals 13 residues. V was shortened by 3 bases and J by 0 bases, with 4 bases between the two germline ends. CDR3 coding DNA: TGTGCCAGCAGTTTTGTTAGCACAGATACGCAGTATTTT. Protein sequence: CASSFVSTDTQYF.

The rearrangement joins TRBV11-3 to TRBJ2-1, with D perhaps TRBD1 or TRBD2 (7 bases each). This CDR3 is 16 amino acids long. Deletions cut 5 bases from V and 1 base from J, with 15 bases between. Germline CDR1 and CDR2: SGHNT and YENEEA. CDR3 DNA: TGTGCCAGCAGCCCGGGGGGCAGGGGGTCCTACAATGAGCAGTTCTTC. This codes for CASSPGGRGSYNEQFF.

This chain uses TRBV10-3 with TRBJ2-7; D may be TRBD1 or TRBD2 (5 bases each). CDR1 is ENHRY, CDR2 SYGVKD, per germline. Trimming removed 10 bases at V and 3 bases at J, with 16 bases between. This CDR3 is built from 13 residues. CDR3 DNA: TGTGCCACCTCCGGGACGGGCATCTACGAGCAGTACTTC. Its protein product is CATSGTGIYEQYF.

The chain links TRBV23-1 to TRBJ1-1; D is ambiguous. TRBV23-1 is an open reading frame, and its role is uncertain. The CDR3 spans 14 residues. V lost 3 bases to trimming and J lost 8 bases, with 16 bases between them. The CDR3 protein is CASSHPKVIGEAFF. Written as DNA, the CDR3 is TGCGCCAGCAGTCACCCGAAAGTCATTGGGGAAGCTTTCTTT.

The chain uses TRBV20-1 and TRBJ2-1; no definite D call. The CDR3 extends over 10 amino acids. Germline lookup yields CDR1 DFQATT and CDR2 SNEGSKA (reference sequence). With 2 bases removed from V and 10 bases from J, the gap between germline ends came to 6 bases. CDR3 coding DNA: TGCAGTGCTAGACTCCCCGAGCAGTTCTTC. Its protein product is CSARLPEQFF.

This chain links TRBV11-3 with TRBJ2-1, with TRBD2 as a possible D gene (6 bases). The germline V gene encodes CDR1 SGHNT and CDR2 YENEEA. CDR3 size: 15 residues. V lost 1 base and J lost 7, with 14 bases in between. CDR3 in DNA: TGTGCCAGCAGCTTAGGGAGACTAGTCCCTAATGAGCAGTTCTTC. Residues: CASSLGRLVPNEQFF.

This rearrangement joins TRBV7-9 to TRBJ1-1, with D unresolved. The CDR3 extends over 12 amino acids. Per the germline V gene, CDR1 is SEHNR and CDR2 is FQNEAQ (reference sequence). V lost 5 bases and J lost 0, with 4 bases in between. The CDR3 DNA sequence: TGTGCCAGCAGCCCCGTGAACACTGAAGCTTTCTTT. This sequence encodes CASSPVNTEAFF.

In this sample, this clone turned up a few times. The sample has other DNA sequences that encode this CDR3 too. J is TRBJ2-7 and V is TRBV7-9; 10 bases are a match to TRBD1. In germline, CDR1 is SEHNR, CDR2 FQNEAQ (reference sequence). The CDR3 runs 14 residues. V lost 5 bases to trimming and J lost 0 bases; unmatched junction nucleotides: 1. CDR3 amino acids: CASSRTGGSYEQYF. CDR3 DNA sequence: TGTGCCAGCAGCCGGACAGGGGGCTCCTACGAGCAGTACTTC.

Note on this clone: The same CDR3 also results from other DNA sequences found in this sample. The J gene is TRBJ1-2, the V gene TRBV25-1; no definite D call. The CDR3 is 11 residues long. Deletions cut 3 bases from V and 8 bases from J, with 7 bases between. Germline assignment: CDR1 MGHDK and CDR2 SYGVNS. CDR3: CASSELRGYTF. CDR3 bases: TGTGCCAGCAGTGAGCTGCGGGGCTACACCTTC.

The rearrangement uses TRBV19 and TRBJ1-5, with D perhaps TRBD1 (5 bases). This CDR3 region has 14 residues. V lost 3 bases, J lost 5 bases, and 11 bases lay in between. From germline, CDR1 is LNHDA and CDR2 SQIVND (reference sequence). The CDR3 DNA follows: TGTGCCAGTAGTATCGTCCGGGGGGATCAGCCCCAGCATTTT. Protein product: CASSIVRGDQPQHF.

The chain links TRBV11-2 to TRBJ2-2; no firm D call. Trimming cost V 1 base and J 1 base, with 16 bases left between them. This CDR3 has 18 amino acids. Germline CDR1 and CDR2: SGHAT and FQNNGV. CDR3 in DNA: TGTGCCAGCAGCTTAGCCTATTCCGACATTTTGAACACCGGGGAGCTGTTTTTT. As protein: CASSLAYSDILNTGELFF.

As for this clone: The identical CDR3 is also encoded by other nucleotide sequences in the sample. CDR3 in amino acids: CASSLDSLNTEAFF. CDR3 DNA sequence: TGCGCCAGCAGCTTAGACAGTTTGAACACTGAAGCTTTCTTT. The rearrangement links TRBV5-1 to TRBJ1-1; perhaps TRBD1 as D (5 bases). Trimming removed 2 bases at V and 0 bases at J, with 8 bases between. Germline V gene sequence: CDR1 SGHRS, CDR2 YFSETQ. The CDR3 consists of 14 residues.